These T cell receptor beta chains were read from a single sample in a study of T cell repertoires in cytomegalovirus infection. These receptors' antigens are unknown. One entry per CDR3 protein results from TCRdb running MiXCR on the reads. Here the sample spans roughly 860,000 distinct CDR3 sequences, less than 35% being singletons. The sample consisted of cultured CD8+ T cells from PBMCs, taken from culture after CMV antigen stimulation. All receptors come from a human donor in good health (CMV status not recorded). Some clones in this sample may be carry-over from other donors' samples. Each CDR3 is given with its conserved first and last residue. The D gene is left open where the match is weak. The size entry is marked missing in some rows and otherwise reads once, few, many or a size class.

V	J	D	size	DNA	CDR3
TRBV4-1	TRBJ2-7	-	-	TGCGCCAGCAGCCCCCGGACGGGGATCTACGAGCAGTACTTC	CASSPRTGIYEQYF
TRBV12-3/TRBV12-4	TRBJ1-2	TRBD1	-	TGTGCCAGCAGTTTCGTAACCGGGACAGGGGGCACCTATGGCTACACCTTC	CASSFVTGTGGTYGYTF
TRBV7-8	TRBJ1-3	-	few	TGTGCCAGCAGCCCCGGGACATACTCTGGAAACACCATATATTTT	CASSPGTYSGNTIYF
TRBV4-1	TRBJ1-5	-	-	TGCGCCAGCAGCCCCCAGGGAGGAGCGGGTCAGCCCCAGCATTTT	CASSPQGGAGQPQHF
TRBV19	TRBJ2-3	TRBD2	-	TGTGCCAGTAGTATAGGGCGGGGGGGCCCTGATACGCAGTATTTT	CASSIGRGGPDTQYF
TRBV4-1	TRBJ1-1	-	few	TGCGCCAGCAGCGTTCCGGCTTCTGAAGCTTTCTTT	CASSVPASEAFF
TRBV7-6	TRBJ2-7	-	many	TGTGCCAGCAGCCCAGGGGAAGGGAACTACGAGCAGTACTTC	CASSPGEGNYEQYF
TRBV14	TRBJ2-1	TRBD1	-	TGTGCCAGCAGCCAATACAGGGGGACGAGAGATGAGCAGTTCTTC	CASSQYRGTRDEQFF
TRBV7-9	TRBJ1-1	-	-	TGTGCCAGCAGGATGATGCGTGAAGCTTTCTTT	CASRMMREAFF
TRBV4-3	TRBJ2-3	-	-	TGCGCCAGCAGCCAAGAGCCCACAGGCGGGCTCAACACAGATACGCAGTATTTT	CASSQEPTGGLNTDTQYF
TRBV29-1	TRBJ1-2	TRBD1	once	TGCAGCGTTGGACAGGGAGTCTATGGCTACACCTTC	CSVGQGVYGYTF
TRBV10-3	TRBJ2-1	-	-	TGTGCCATCAGCAGCGAGAGTACCAATGAGCAGTTCTTC	CAISSESTNEQFF
TRBV12-5	TRBJ2-5	-	many	TGTGCTAGTGGTTTGGTAGAGACCCAGTACTTC	CASGLVETQYF
TRBV7-6	TRBJ2-1	-	-	TGTGCTAGCAGCTTACTGGATACGAGGGGGAGCGAGCAGTTCTTC	CASSLLDTRGSEQFF
TRBV11-1	TRBJ1-2	-	-	TGTGTCAGCGCTAGGTGGGGGGACGGCTACACCTTC	CVSARWGDGYTF
TRBV15	TRBJ1-5	-	few	TGTGCCACCAGCAGAGGGGTTGGCAGGGGAGATAATCAGCCCCAGCATTTT	CATSRGVGRGDNQPQHF
TRBV27	TRBJ1-2	-	-	TGTGCCAGCAGTTTTTCTGACCTAACCCGTGGCTACACCTTC	CASSFSDLTRGYTF
TRBV9	TRBJ2-5	TRBD2	-	TGTGCCAGCAGCGAGGGACTAGCGGGAGAGACCCAGTACTTC	CASSEGLAGETQYF
TRBV29-1	TRBJ2-4	-	-	TGCAGCGTCGCAGGGGAAAACATTCAGTACTTC	CSVAGENIQYF
TRBV19	TRBJ2-1	-	-	TGTGCCAGTAGGGAGCGGCCGTACAATGAGCAGTTCTTC	CASRERPYNEQFF
TRBV7-9	TRBJ2-5	TRBD2	-	TGTGCCAGCAGCTCTAGCGGGGGGGCCTCCCAAGAGACCCAGTACTTC	CASSSSGGASQETQYF
TRBV27	TRBJ1-5	-	-	TGTGCCAGCAGGCTTAGACTTTCAATTCAGCCCCAGCATTTT	CASRLRLSIQPQHF
TRBV7-9	TRBJ2-1	TRBD1	once	TGTGCCAGCAGCTCACGGACAGGGAGGATCGGCAATGAGCAGTTCTTC	CASSSRTGRIGNEQFF
TRBV2	TRBJ1-1	-	-	TGTGCCAGCAGTGGGGGATGGAGGACTGAAGCTTTCTTT	CASSGGWRTEAFF
TRBV3-1	TRBJ1-2	-	few	TGTGCCAGCAGCCAAGAGAGGCGCTATGGCTACACCTTC	CASSQERRYGYTF
TRBV10-3	TRBJ1-3	-	once	TGTGCCATCAGTGGGGAAAGGGATGGAAACACCATATATTTT	CAISGERDGNTIYF
TRBV12-3/TRBV12-4	TRBJ1-2	-	many	TGTGCCAGCAGTTTTAATGTCCCTTACTATGGCTACACCTTC	CASSFNVPYYGYTF
TRBV7-2	TRBJ2-1	TRBD2	many	TGTGCCAGCAGCCGATATTTGTTCGGGGGGGTCTACAATGAGCAGTTCTTC	CASSRYLFGGVYNEQFF
TRBV5-1	TRBJ2-1	TRBD1	once	TGCGCCAGCAGAGAAGATCCGGGACAGGGGATATGGGAGCAGTTCTTC	CASREDPGQGIWEQFF
TRBV27	TRBJ2-2	-	-	TGTGCCAGCAGTTTATCGGCCTATAACACCGGGGAGCTGTTTTTT	CASSLSAYNTGELFF
TRBV7-2	TRBJ1-5	TRBD1	many	TGTGCCAGCAGCTTCACAGGACAGGGGGCTTGGGGCAATCAGCCCCAGCATTTT	CASSFTGQGAWGNQPQHF
TRBV27	TRBJ1-2	TRBD1	-	TGTACCAGCAGTGTGACAGGGACCGCCAGCTATGGCTACACCTTC	CTSSVTGTASYGYTF
TRBV2	TRBJ2-2	-	-	TGTGCCAGAAGTACTGGACAGCCCACCGGGGAGCTGTTTTTT	CARSTGQPTGELFF
TRBV29-1	TRBJ1-1	TRBD1	few	TGCAGCGTTGAACAGGGGGACACTGAAGCTTTCTTT	CSVEQGDTEAFF
TRBV6-1	TRBJ1-2	-	few	TGTGCCAGCAGTCACCAGGGTCCCTATGGCTACACCTTC	CASSHQGPYGYTF
TRBV19	TRBJ2-2	-	-	TGTGCCAGTATGCGGGCGGGCGGGGAGCTGTTTTTT	CASMRAGGELFF
TRBV12-3/TRBV12-4	TRBJ2-5	TRBD2	many	TGTGCCAGCAGTTTTGGCCCCTCTAGCGGGGGGGACTTC	CASSFGPSSGGDF
TRBV6-5	TRBJ1-2	-	-	TGTGCCAGCAGTTACTCTTGGGGCGACTATGGCTACACCTTC	CASSYSWGDYGYTF
TRBV7-9	TRBJ2-2	-	few	TGTGCCAGCACCACTCCCGAGTCAGACACCGGGGAGCTGTTTTTT	CASTTPESDTGELFF
TRBV4-3	TRBJ1-1	TRBD1	-	TGCGCCAGCAGCCAAAAAGGGACAGGGGCGCCTGAAGCTTTCTTT	CASSQKGTGAPEAFF
TRBV28	TRBJ1-5	-	many	TGTGCCAGCCTCAGCGGGGTTGACAGCGTGCCAACTTCTTATAGCAATCAGCCCCAGCATTTT	CASLSGVDSVPTSYSNQPQHF
TRBV12-3/TRBV12-4	TRBJ2-5	TRBD1	many	TGTGCCAGCAGCAACAGGGGTCAAGAGACCCAGTACTTC	CASSNRGQETQYF
TRBV12-5	TRBJ2-2	TRBD2	-	TGTGCTAGTGAGAGTATAGCGGGGGCGCTCACCGGGGAGCTGTTTTTT	CASESIAGALTGELFF
TRBV20-1	TRBJ2-1	-	-	TGCAGTGCCGCGGAGCAAGGCTATGAGCAGTTCTTC	CSAAEQGYEQFF
TRBV4-1	TRBJ1-1	-	few	TGCGCCAGCAGCCCTGAGGGGTTGAACACTGAAGCTTTCTTT	CASSPEGLNTEAFF
TRBV7-8	TRBJ1-2	-	many	TGTGCCAGCAGTTCGGGGGGGTTCTATGGCTACACCTTC	CASSSGGFYGYTF